These 32 T cell receptor beta chains were all obtained from the same sample, sequenced in a study of blood T cell repertoires in COVID-19. Repertoires were generated with immunoSEQ multiplex PCR, while TCRdb's copy carries only in-frame clones and drops some. The sample yields roughly 150,000 clones, 75% to 90% seen once. Sequenced: peripheral blood. The receptors stem from a man aged 55-75 years with acute or convalescent COVID-19.

J is TRBJ1-2 and V is TRBV30; 8 nucleotides agree with TRBD1. Per the germline V gene, CDR1 is GTSNPN and CDR2 is SVGIG (reference sequence). V shed 7 bases and J 9 bases; nucleotides not matched to a gene: 7. The CDR3 covers 11 residues. CDR3 residues: CAFGQGGRYTF. The CDR3 nucleotides read TGTGCCTTCGGACAGGGTGGACGCTACACCTTC.

The chain uses TRBV5-1 and TRBJ1-1; tentatively, D is TRBD1 (5 bases). Germline V lookup: CDR1 SGHRS, CDR2 YFSETQ. The CDR3 loop spans 15 amino acids. V lost 4 bases, J lost 4 bases, and 17 bases lay in between. Here the CDR3 DNA reads TGCGCCAGCAGCCTACTGCTAGGGGCCTTCACTGAAGCTTTCTTT. Translation gives CASSLLLGAFTEAFF.

This clone was seen at least ten times. The sample holds other DNA sequences that translate to the same CDR3. The chain combines TRBV5-5 with TRBJ1-1; 10 bases are a match to TRBD1. V was clipped by 3 bases and J by 5 bases; unmatched bases: 7. The CDR3 contains 15 residues. CDR1 is SGHKS, CDR2 YYEKEE, per germline (reference sequence). The chain's CDR3 is CASSYRQGAVTEAFF. DNA for the CDR3: TGTGCCAGCAGCTATCGACAGGGGGCAGTGACTGAAGCTTTCTTT.

The chain recombines TRBV7-9 with TRBJ2-2; D possibly corresponds to TRBD2 (6 bases). The CDR3 has 15 residues. V lost 6 bases and J lost 8, with 19 bases in between. Germline CDR1 is SEHNR and CDR2 is FQNEAQ (reference sequence). CDR3 region: CASRYSGGGVGELFF. The CDR3 nucleotides read TGTGCCAGCAGATACTCCGGGGGTGGCGTGGGGGAGCTGTTTTTT.

This chain uses TRBV7-2 with TRBJ2-3; D ambiguous. This CDR3 contains 13 residues. Trimming shortened V by 2 bases and J by 2 bases, and 5 bases separated the two germline ends. The V gene's germline CDR1 is SGHTA and CDR2 FQGNSA. CDR3 protein: CASSLLPTDTQYF. The CDR3 DNA sequence: TGTGCCAGCAGCTTACTCCCCACAGATACGCAGTATTTT. Drawing the rest from reference TRBV7-2 and TRBJ2-3, the complete variable domain is GAGVSQSPSNKVTEKGKDVELRCDPISGHTALYWYRQSLGQGLEFLIYFQGNSAPDKSGLPSDRFSAERTGGSVSTLTIQRTQQEDSAVYLCASSLLPTDTQYFGPGTRLTVL.

The gene calls are TRBV6-2 or TRBV6-3 and TRBJ1-6; TRBD1 agrees at 7 bases. The CDR3 covers 15 residues. The germline V gene has CDR1 MNHEY and CDR2 SVGEGT. V was pared by 5 bases and J by 10 bases, with 11 bases of the junction left unmatched. As DNA, the CDR3 is TGTGCCAGCAGTACGAGACAGGGTGATGAATCACCCCTCCACTTT. Translated: CASSTRQGDESPLHF.

As regards this clone: Compared with germline, one end of the junction differs, possibly owing to a read error. The V call is TRBV28, the J call TRBJ2-7, with 12 positions matching TRBD2. Germline values: CDR1 MDHEN, CDR2 SYDVKM. This CDR3 is 12 amino acids long. CDR3 DNA: TGTGCCAGCAGTCACGGACTAGCGGGGACCGCTTTC. It specifies CASSHGLAGTAF.

V gene TRBV7-9 combines with J gene TRBJ2-1, with TRBD2 matching 9 bases. Trimming at V came to 3 bases and at J to 3 bases, leaving 6 bases not matched to a gene. Germline values: CDR1 SEHNR, CDR2 FQNEAQ (reference sequence). This CDR3 is 16 amino acids long. The CDR3 spells CASSFGTSRFYNEQFF. CDR3 in DNA: TGTGCCAGCAGCTTTGGGACTAGCAGATTCTACAATGAGCAGTTCTTC.

The chain joins TRBV6-2 or TRBV6-3 to TRBJ2-5; no clear D. The CDR3 loop spans 13 amino acids. Germline CDR1 MNHEY, CDR2 SVGEGT. The V end was cut by 2 bases, the J end by 0 bases, with 4 bases between. CDR3 in DNA: TGTGCCAGCAGTTACGGCTACCAAGAGACCCAGTACTTC. Encoded protein: CASSYGYQETQYF.

Of note for this clone: One end of the junction varies from germline; a read error may be responsible. The chain employs TRBV18 and TRBJ1-1, with D possibly matching TRBD1 (5 bases). From germline, CDR1 is KGHSH and CDR2 LQKENI. The CDR3 is 12 amino acids. The CDR3: CASSGTDLNVYF. Written as DNA, the CDR3 is TGTGCCAGCTCAGGGACTGACCTTAACGTGTATTTT. Combining the CDR3 with reference TRBV18 and TRBJ1-1 gives the whole variable domain NAGVMQNPRHLVRRRGQEARLRCSPMKGHSHVYWYRQLPEEGLKFMVYLQKENIIDESGMPKERFSAEFPKEGPSILRIQQVVRGDSAAYFCASSGTDLNVYFGQGTRLTVV.

This clone turned up a few times. CDR3 amino acids: CAWSRSGTVTDTQYF. In nucleotides, the CDR3 is TGTGCCTGGAGTCGGTCGGGGACAGTCACAGATACGCAGTATTTT. The V and J genes are TRBV30 and TRBJ2-3; 7 nucleotides line up with TRBD1. The CDR3 consists of 15 residues. With 2 bases clipped from V and 2 bases from J, the junction kept 7 bases outside the gene matches. Germline V gives CDR1 GTSNPN, CDR2 SVGIG (reference sequence).

V usage is TRBV5-3 and J usage is TRBJ2-1; TRBD1 aligns across 9 bases. TRBV5-3 is classed as an ORF, of uncertain function. This CDR3 has 18 residues. V lost 2 bases and J lost 1; bases outside the gene matches: 10. Here the CDR3 reads CARSLPGTGRESYNEQFF. The CDR3 region has the DNA TGTGCCAGAAGCTTACCCGGGACAGGGAGGGAGTCCTACAATGAGCAGTTCTTC.

CDR3 nucleotides: TGTGCCAGCAGCCGTGGGGCGAGGCATTCACCCCTCCACTTT. Translated: CASSRGARHSPLHF. V gene TRBV5-4 combines with J gene TRBJ1-6; D may be TRBD1 (5 bases). The CDR3 sequence is 14 residues long. V gave up 4 bases and J gave up 8 bases, with 13 bases separating them. Germline V gene sequence: CDR1 SGHNT, CDR2 YYREEE (reference sequence). The entire variable domain, with the rest obtained from reference TRBV5-4 and TRBJ1-6, is as follows: ETGVTQSPTHLIKTRGQQVTLRCSSQSGHNTVSWYQQALGQGPQFIFQYYREEENGRGNFPPRFSGLQFPNYSSELNVNALELDDSALYLCASSRGARHSPLHFGNGTRLTVT.

This chain uses TRBV7-9 with TRBJ2-1, with D possibly TRBD2 on 6 matching bases. The CDR3 length is 18 residues. Deletions cut 4 bases from V and 2 bases from J, with 21 bases between. Germline CDR1 and CDR2: SEHNR and FQNEAQ (reference sequence). The CDR3, as DNA: TGTGCCAGCAGCTCACGAATCGGGGGTGAGACTACCTACAATGAGCAGTTCTTC. It encodes CASSSRIGGETTYNEQFF.

The J gene is TRBJ1-1, the V gene TRBV28, with D perhaps TRBD1 (5 bases). Germline V gene sequence: CDR1 MDHEN, CDR2 SYDVKM. This CDR3 comprises 14 residues. V shed 3 bases and J shed 1 base, with 9 bases lying between them. CDR3 coding DNA: TGTGCCAGCAGTTTGGGGCGCTGGAACACTGAAGCTTTCTTT. It encodes CASSLGRWNTEAFF. Looking up the rest from reference TRBV28 and TRBJ1-1 gives the full variable domain: DVKVTQSSRYLVKRTGEKVFLECVQDMDHENMFWYRQDPGLGLRLIYFSYDVKMKEKGDIPEGYSVSREKKERFSLILESASTNQTSMYLCASSLGRWNTEAFFGQGTRLTVV.

The chain combines TRBV7-9 with TRBJ1-4, with 9 bases matching TRBD1. Germline assignment: CDR1 SEHNR and CDR2 FQNEAQ (reference sequence). V shed 5 bases, J shed 8 bases, and the junction held 6 bases outside the gene matches. The CDR3 length is 14 residues. CDR3 bases: TGTGCCAGCAGCCAGGGACAGGGTCGAGAAAAACTGTTTTTT. Translation gives CASSQGQGREKLFF.

The chain recombines TRBV7-2 with TRBJ2-5; no definite D call. V lost 1 base to trimming and J lost 5 bases, with 11 bases between them. Germline V lookup: CDR1 SGHTA, CDR2 FQGNSA. There are 14 residues in the CDR3. The DNA of the CDR3 is TGTGCCAGCAGCTTAGATTTTGGCTCGGAGACCCAGTACTTC. Protein product: CASSLDFGSETQYF.

J is TRBJ2-3 and V is TRBV7-2; D may be TRBD1 (6 bases). Germline CDR1 SGHTA, CDR2 FQGNSA. The CDR3 length is 15 residues. Trimming shortened V by 2 bases and J by 7 bases, and 16 bases separated the two germline ends. DNA of the CDR3: TGTGCCAGCAGCTTAAGTACACAGGGACATTATACGCAGTATTTT. The encoded protein is CASSLSTQGHYTQYF.

The chain employs TRBV7-2 and TRBJ1-4, with D hard to call. The V end lost 2 bases, the J end lost 1 base, and 5 bases lay between the germline ends. Per the germline V gene, CDR1 is SGHTA and CDR2 is FQGNSA. CDR3 length equals 14 residues. The CDR3 DNA follows: TGTGCCAGCAGCTTAAGGAGAACTAATGAAAAACTGTTTTTT. This gives the protein CASSLRRTNEKLFF.

This sequence joins TRBV27 and TRBJ1-2; 7 nucleotides line up with TRBD1. Per germline, CDR1 MNHEY and CDR2 SMNVEV (reference sequence). This CDR3 comprises 13 residues. Trimming cost V 4 bases and J 2 bases; bases outside gene matches: 1. CDR3 nucleotide sequence: TGTGCCAGCAGTTCGGACAGGAACTATGGCTACACCTTC. Translated: CASSSDRNYGYTF.

The chain links TRBV10-3 to TRBJ2-7; 7 bases are a match to TRBD2. In germline, CDR1 is ENHRY, CDR2 SYGVKD. Trimming at V came to 0 bases and at J to 12 bases, leaving 8 bases not matched to a gene. The CDR3 is 13 residues long. The CDR3 region has the DNA TGTGCCATCAGTGAGTCTGAGGGCGGGAGCCTGTACTTC. This gives the protein CAISESEGGSLYF.

The chain couples TRBV9 to TRBJ2-2; D gene ambiguous. The CDR3 loop spans 13 amino acids. V gave up 4 bases and J gave up 4 bases, with 8 bases separating them. CDR1 SGDLS and CDR2 YYNGEE come from the germline V gene. Here the CDR3 reads CASSPSLTGELFF. In DNA form, the CDR3 reads TGTGCCAGCAGCCCTTCCCTCACCGGGGAGCTGTTTTTT.

The chain couples TRBV12-3 or TRBV12-4 to TRBJ1-4; perhaps TRBD1 as D (6 bases). V shed 3 bases and J shed 9 bases, with 11 bases lying between them. CDR3 size: 13 residues. The CDR3 sequence is CASSLGATQKLFF. In DNA, the CDR3 is TGTGCCAGCAGTTTGGGGGCCACGCAAAAACTGTTTTTT.

There are a few counts of this clone. V and J are TRBV11-2 and TRBJ2-2, with D uncertain. V was shortened by 1 base and J by 4 bases, with 4 bases between the two germline ends. This CDR3 is built from 13 residues. Germline values: CDR1 SGHAT, CDR2 FQNNGV. CDR3 coding DNA: TGTGCCAGCAGCTTAGGGGCCACCGGGGAGCTGTTTTTT. This encodes CASSLGATGELFF.

The chain has TRBV6-5 and TRBJ2-7; perhaps TRBD2 as D (6 bases). The V end was cut by 7 bases, the J end by 2 bases, with 18 bases between. The CDR3 runs to 15 residues. Germline loops: CDR1 MNHEY, CDR2 SVGAGI. The CDR3 nucleotides read TGTGCCAGCACCCCCGGGAGTACGGGTACCTACGAGCAGTACTTC. Its protein is CASTPGSTGTYEQYF.

The J gene is TRBJ2-7, the V gene TRBV7-8; 10 bases align to TRBD2. CDR1 is SGHVS, CDR2 FQNEAQ, per germline. The ends lost 5 bases at V and 2 bases at J; junction bases unmatched: 9. This CDR3 is built from 16 residues. The CDR3 coding sequence is TGTGCCAGCAGCCCCCTGACTAGCGGGCATGCCTACGAGCAGTACTTC. Its protein is CASSPLTSGHAYEQYF.

The chain has TRBV28 and TRBJ2-7; a weak D match, TRBD2 (5 bases). The CDR3 length is 14 residues. Trimming stripped 7 bases from V and 7 bases from J, with 20 bases between. The V gene's germline CDR1 is MDHEN and CDR2 SYDVKM. The CDR3 protein is CASTPRTEPGEQYF. The DNA for the CDR3 is TGTGCCAGCACCCCCCGGACCGAGCCGGGGGAGCAGTACTTC. Full variable domain (rest looked up from reference TRBV28 and TRBJ2-7): DVKVTQSSRYLVKRTGEKVFLECVQDMDHENMFWYRQDPGLGLRLIYFSYDVKMKEKGDIPEGYSVSREKKERFSLILESASTNQTSMYLCASTPRTEPGEQYFGPGTRLTVT.

The chain combines TRBV15 with TRBJ1-2, with D unclear. This CDR3 is 12 amino acids long. Deletions cut 0 bases from V and 7 bases from J, with 6 bases between. Germline assignment: CDR1 LNHNV and CDR2 YYDKDF (reference sequence). CDR3 sequence reads: CATSRDAGGYTF. The CDR3 nucleotides are TGTGCCACCAGCAGAGATGCAGGTGGCTACACCTTC. The full variable domain, its missing parts supplied by reference TRBV15 and TRBJ1-2, is DAMVIQNPRYQVTQFGKPVTLSCSQTLNHNVMYWYQQKSSQAPKLLFHYYDKDFNNEADTPDNFQSRRPNTSFCFLDIRSPGLGDTAMYLCATSRDAGGYTFGSGTRLTVV.

This clone was seen a single time. CDR3 sequence (DNA): TGTGCCAGCTCACCGATGGGGACAGGGTTAGACGAGCAGTACTTC. Its protein product is CASSPMGTGLDEQYF. The rearrangement uses TRBV18 and TRBJ2-7; 9 bases map to TRBD1. The CDR3 length is 15 residues. The ends lost 3 bases at V and 5 bases at J; junction bases unmatched: 8. Germline V gene lookup returns CDR1 KGHSH and CDR2 LQKENI.

The chain uses TRBV4-3 and TRBJ2-3, with 11 nucleotides matching TRBD1. With 0 bases clipped from V and 5 bases from J, the junction kept 1 base outside the gene matches. Germline CDR1 is LGHNA and CDR2 is YSLEER. The CDR3 extends over 15 amino acids. CDR3 sequence: CASSQEGQGGDTQYF. The CDR3 DNA sequence: TGCGCCAGCAGCCAAGAGGGACAGGGGGGAGATACGCAGTATTTT.

V gene TRBV7-9 combines with J gene TRBJ1-1; perhaps TRBD1 as D (5 bases). Germline-derived CDR1 and CDR2 are SEHNR and FQNEAQ (reference sequence). There are 14 residues in the CDR3. Trimming took 7 bases from V and 0 from J, leaving 12 bases between them. The CDR3 protein is CASIRGLMNTEAFF. The CDR3 bases are TGTGCCAGCATCCGGGGGTTAATGAACACTGAAGCTTTCTTT.

The count of this clone is one. J is TRBJ1-3 and V is TRBV3-1 (or the pseudogene TRBV3-2); tentative D call: TRBD1 (6 bases). Germline CDR1 LGHDT, CDR2 YNNKEL (reference sequence). With 4 bases removed from V and 0 bases from J, the gap between germline ends came to 16 bases. The CDR3 covers 17 residues. CDR3 in DNA: TGTGCCAGCAGCCCTAGAGGGGGATCCTCCTCTGGAAACACCATATATTTT. Its translation is CASSPRGGSSSGNTIYF.